Detailed here is one TCR beta chain. V lost 6 bases and J 5 bases, leaving 20 bases between the germline ends. CDR1 MNHEY and CDR2 SMNVEV come from the germline V gene (reference sequence). The CDR3 sequence is 15 residues long. This sample's time point: after dendritic cell vaccination, including at tumor progression/relapse. Selection required adequate fresh-frozen tumor tissue plus more than two years' survival data. TCRB CDR3 was amplified from 2 ug genomic DNA or less. Generated by immunoSEQ multiplex PCR, the TCRdb table keeps only in-frame clones and is missing some. The sample includes approximately 90,000 clones, 81% of them seen just once. The data are from a study of glioma-infiltrating T cells after dendritic cell vaccination. Study context: Autologous tumor lysate-pulsed dendritic cell vaccination was given between the early 2000s and the early 2010s.

J is TRBJ2-7 and V is TRBV27, with TRBD2 as a possible D gene (5 bases). This specimen consisted of blood, obtained after dendritic cell vaccination. The clonotype comes from a human donor with glioblastoma. DNA of the CDR3: TGTGCCAGCAGGGATTTGGGGTTGTACGGGGACGAGCAGTACTTC. As protein: CASRDLGLYGDEQYF.